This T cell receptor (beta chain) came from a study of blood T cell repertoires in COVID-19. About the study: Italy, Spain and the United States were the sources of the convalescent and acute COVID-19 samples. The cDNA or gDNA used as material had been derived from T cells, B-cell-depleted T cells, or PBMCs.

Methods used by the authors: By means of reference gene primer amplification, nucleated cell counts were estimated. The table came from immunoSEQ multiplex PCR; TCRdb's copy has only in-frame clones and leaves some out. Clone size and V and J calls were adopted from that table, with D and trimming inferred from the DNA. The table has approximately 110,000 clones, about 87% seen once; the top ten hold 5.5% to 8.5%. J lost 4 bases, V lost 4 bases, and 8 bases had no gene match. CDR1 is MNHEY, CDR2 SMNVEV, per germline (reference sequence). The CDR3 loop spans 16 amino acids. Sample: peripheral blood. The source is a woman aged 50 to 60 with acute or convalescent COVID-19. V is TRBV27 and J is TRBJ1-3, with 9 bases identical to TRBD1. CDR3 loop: CASSSRQGVGGNTIYF. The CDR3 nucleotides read TGTGCCAGCAGTTCACGACAGGGGGTCGGAGGAAACACCATATATTTT.